This T cell receptor beta chain came from a study of breast tumors, draining lymph nodes, adjacent tissues. Study-wide points: The lymph node origin of tumor T cells was framed as consistent with a hypothesis, not demonstrated. Tumors had less TCR diversity than lymph nodes, more than nontumor tissue. Luminal-like breast cancer showed significantly higher tumor–nontumor repertoire similarity than basal-like. The data were judged consistent with most tumor T cells coming from lymph node and expanding in tumor.

Axillary draining lymph nodes of breast cancer patients supplied the node samples. TCRdb reprocessed the multiplex PCR reads via MiXCR and lists one record per CDR3 protein. The sample yields 130,000 or so distinct CDR3 sequences, about 33% seen once. This clonotype appeared many times. Its antigen is currently unknown. The TCR comes from a female donor with breast cancer. Some clones in this sample may be carry-over from other donors' samples. The sequencing sample was made of axillary lymph node tissue.

The CDR3 DNA reads TGTGCCAGCTCACCAATAAGGGGGCAGGAGACCCAGTACTTC. Residues: CASSPIRGQETQYF. The rearrangement uses TRBV18 and TRBJ2-5, with TRBD1 matching 7 bases. Trimming at V came to 2 bases and at J to 5 bases, leaving 5 bases not matched to a gene. CDR1 is KGHSH, CDR2 LQKENI, per germline. This CDR3 is built from 14 residues.